The text below deals with one T cell receptor (beta chain). This sample was included in a study of cytomegalovirus exposure and HLA in healthy donors. The PCR had 60 Vbeta and 13 Jbeta primers. Generated by immunoSEQ multiplex PCR, the TCRdb table keeps only in-frame clones and is missing some. Seen in this sample are some 200,000 clones; the ten most common clones hold more than 0.95%. This CDR3 comprises 16 residues. Germline V gene lookup returns CDR1 SNHLY and CDR2 FYNNEI. The germline V and J ends were trimmed by 5 bases and 4 bases, with 20 bases remaining between them. Sequences were obtained from PBMCs. This clonotype originated in a girl between 2 and 10 years old in good health and CMV-seropositive. The genes are TRBV2 and TRBJ1-2; no clear D gene. The CDR3 region is CASSYDRDPMFYGYTF. The CDR3 coding sequence is TGTGCCAGCAGTTATGACCGGGATCCGATGTTCTATGGCTACACCTTC.